The clone carrying this T cell receptor beta chain has ten or more counts. The data derive from a study of Graves' ophthalmopathy and Graves' hyperthyroidism. The ends were cut back, 2 bases at V and 4 bases at J, with 17 bases in the middle. This CDR3 contains 17 residues. Germline CDR1 and CDR2: SGHVS and FQNEAQ. Amplifying from RNA transcripts, the study obtained TCR beta CDR3 regions. Amplification began with first-round RT-PCR using HTBI primers, then second-round multiplex PCR was performed. TCRdb analysed the multiplex PCR reads with MiXCR anew, one entry per CDR3 protein. The sample records 350,000 to 400,000 distinct CDR3 sequences, over 15% being singletons.

This clonotype originated in a woman aged 18-29 years with stable Graves' hyperthyroidism. The sequencing sample was made of peripheral blood. The genes are TRBV7-8 and TRBJ2-2; weak D call: TRBD2 (6 bases). CDR3 residues: CASSLRRVGGRTGELFF. CDR3 nucleotides: TGTGCCAGCAGCTTAAGGAGGGTGGGGGGACGCACCGGGGAGCTGTTTTTT.